The 12 T cell receptor beta chains in this list originate from one sample, sequenced in a study of blood T cell repertoires in COVID-19 (dated by TCRdb to about 2020). Library prep was done by the immunoSEQ multiplex PCR assay. As stored in TCRdb, this immuneACCESS dataset retains in-frame rearrangements with V and J assigned. A fraction of the clones does not appear; measured against another copy, unresolved V genes explain less than half of the discrepancy, and the remainder lacks a known reason. The table for this sample lists over 200,000 clones; around four fifths of them were counted only once. The ten largest make up around 18% of the sample. Material: peripheral blood. The source of these receptors is a woman of 80 years or more with active or convalescent COVID-19.

The chain joins TRBV4-2 to TRBJ1-2; 8 nucleotides agree with TRBD1. The CDR3 is 16 amino acids. The V gene's germline CDR1 is LGHNA and CDR2 YNFKEQ. V dropped 1 base and J dropped 7; count of bases not matched to a gene: 11. In nucleotides, the CDR3 is TGTGCCAGCAGCCAAGCCCGCCTACAGGGGGGGCTTGGCTACACCTTC. Translation gives CASSQARLQGGLGYTF.

A single count supports this clone. The chain is built from TRBV18 and TRBJ1-5; D ambiguous. Germline assignment: CDR1 KGHSH and CDR2 LQKENI. Trimming left V 5 bases short and J 2 bases short, with 13 bases between. This CDR3 has 15 residues. CDR3 residues: CASSAEDRRNQPQHF. The CDR3 DNA reads TGTGCCAGCTCAGCGGAGGACCGGCGCAATCAGCCCCAGCATTTT.

The CDR3 DNA follows: TGTGCCAGCAGCCAAGGGACAGCCGTCAGCCATAGCAATCAGCCCCAGCATTTT. Protein sequence: CASSQGTAVSHSNQPQHF. The chain carries TRBV4-2 and TRBJ1-5; maybe TRBD1 (6 bases). Germline V CDR1 and CDR2: LGHNA, YNFKEQ. The V end lost 1 base, the J end lost 0 bases, and 16 bases lay between the germline ends. This CDR3 contains 18 residues.

CDR3 protein: CASSGQGGEQYF. In nucleotides, the CDR3 is TGTGCCAGTAGCGGACAGGGAGGCGAGCAGTACTTC. The chain couples TRBV19 to TRBJ2-7; TRBD1 aligns across 8 bases. The CDR3 is made up of 12 amino acids. V shed 6 bases, J shed 6 bases, and the junction held 4 bases outside the gene matches. Germline loops: CDR1 LNHDA, CDR2 SQIVND (reference sequence).

CDR3 bases: TGTGCCAGCAGCCAAATCACGGGCTACAATGAGCAGTTCTTC. It encodes CASSQITGYNEQFF. The chain employs TRBV14 and TRBJ2-1; no clear D. This CDR3 is 14 amino acids long. Trimming took 2 bases from V and 3 from J, leaving 8 bases between them. CDR1 SGHDN and CDR2 FVKESK come from the germline V gene.

This chain connects TRBV29-1 to TRBJ2-2, with 10 bases aligning to TRBD2. CDR1 SQVTM and CDR2 ANQGSEA come from the germline V gene. The CDR3 covers 14 residues. With V trimmed by 8 bases and J by 3 bases, 6 bases remained unmatched. CDR3 amino acids: CSYSGGTYTGELFF. The DNA of the CDR3 is TGCAGCTATAGCGGGGGGACGTACACCGGGGAGCTGTTTTTT.

This clone appeared a single time. V gene TRBV24-1 combines with J gene TRBJ2-3; maybe TRBD1 (5 bases). Looked up from germline, CDR1 is KGHDR and CDR2 is SFDVKD. The CDR3 has 15 residues. Trimming removed 4 bases from V and 0 bases from J, with 10 bases in between. The CDR3 DNA follows: TGTGCCACCAGTGAGAAAACAGGAAGCACAGATACGCAGTATTTT. Residues: CATSEKTGSTDTQYF.

Here the CDR3 reads CASSYDTGDTDTQYF. CDR3 DNA sequence: TGTGCCAGCAGTTATGATACCGGGGACACAGATACGCAGTATTTT. This chain connects TRBV6-2 or TRBV6-3 to TRBJ2-3; D may be TRBD2 (5 bases). The germline V gene encodes CDR1 MNHEY and CDR2 SVGEGT. The CDR3 is 15 residues long. V lost 3 bases, J lost 2 bases, and 12 bases lay in between.

The rearrangement uses TRBV9 and TRBJ2-2; D is unresolved. Trimming removed 4 bases at V and 0 bases at J, with 4 bases between. This CDR3 has 13 residues. Germline V gives CDR1 SGDLS, CDR2 YYNGEE. The CDR3 spells CASSNSNTGELFF. CDR3 coding DNA: TGTGCCAGCAGCAACTCGAACACCGGGGAGCTGTTTTTT.

The genes are TRBV2 and TRBJ2-7, with D possibly matching TRBD1 (6 bases). The CDR3 has 14 amino acids. The V gene lost 6 bases and the J gene lost 6 bases, with 18 bases spanning the gap. Germline loops: CDR1 SNHLY, CDR2 FYNNEI. CDR3 amino acids: CASSPLDTGSEQYF. The DNA of the CDR3 is TGTGCCAGCAGCCCTTTGGATACAGGGAGCGAGCAGTACTTC.

This clone was recorded a few times. V is TRBV11-2 and J is TRBJ2-3, with D maybe TRBD2 (5 bases). Germline V lookup: CDR1 SGHAT, CDR2 FQNNGV. The CDR3 is 14 amino acids. Trimming took 5 bases from V and 2 from J, leaving 11 bases between them. CDR3 in amino acids: CASSRGLLTDTQYF. The DNA for the CDR3 is TGTGCCAGCAGCCGAGGGCTCCTCACAGATACGCAGTATTTT.

The genes are TRBV6-2 or TRBV6-3 and TRBJ2-5; 13 bases agree with TRBD2. Germline CDR1 and CDR2: MNHEY and SVGEGT. Germline trimming cut 2 bases from V and 9 bases from J; bases unmatched to any gene: 3. This CDR3 region has 14 residues. This chain's CDR3 is CASSYGGLAGPQYF. For the CDR3, the DNA is TGTGCCAGCAGTTACGGGGGACTAGCGGGGCCCCAGTACTTC.